This entry lists 28 T cell receptor beta chains sequenced from one sample in a study of technical replicates of blood from four donors. The protocol was immunoSEQ multiplex PCR, while the TCRdb copy is restricted to in-frame clones and leaves out a portion. The table has about 83,000 clones, more than 80% seen once. Input material: T cells isolated from PBMCs. The receptors originated from a human donor in good health.

The chain employs TRBV5-1 and TRBJ2-7; TRBD1 might be the D (5 bases). Trimming took off 4 bases at V and 7 bases at J, with 21 bases between the two ends. The CDR3 sequence is 15 residues long. CDR1 and CDR2 from the germline V gene are SGHRS and YFSETQ. CDR3 DNA: TGCGCCAGCAGCGGGCAGCAGGGTCCCTTTTCTGAGCAGTACTTC. Protein sequence: CASSGQQGPFSEQYF.

The rearrangement uses TRBV7-6 and TRBJ2-1; 9 bases are shared with TRBD2. The CDR3 length is 16 residues. Germline V gene data show CDR1 as SGHVS and CDR2 as FNYEAQ. The V gene end was trimmed by 4 bases and the J gene end by 5 bases; junction bases not matched to a gene: 9. CDR3 nucleotide sequence: TGTGCCAGCAGCTCCGTAGCGGGAGTAAATAACAATGAGCAGTTCTTC. It specifies CASSSVAGVNNNEQFF. Based on the CDR3 plus reference TRBV7-6 and TRBJ2-1, the full variable domain is GAGVSQSPRYKVTKRGQDVALRCDPISGHVSLYWYRQALGQGPEFLTYFNYEAQQDKSGLPNDRFSAERPEGSISTLTIQRTEQRDSAMYRCASSSVAGVNNNEQFFGPGTRLTVL.

V is TRBV5-1 and J is TRBJ2-1; D gene uncertain. The CDR3 extends over 15 amino acids. The germline V gene encodes CDR1 SGHRS and CDR2 YFSETQ. The V gene lost 2 bases and the J gene lost 9 bases, with 18 bases spanning the gap. CDR3 protein: CASSFEIGDGREQFF. In DNA form, the CDR3 reads TGCGCCAGCAGCTTTGAGATAGGAGACGGTCGTGAGCAGTTCTTC. The variable domain in full, completed from reference TRBV5-1 and TRBJ2-1, reads KAGVTQTPRYLIKTRGQQVTLSCSPISGHRSVSWYQQTPGQGLQFLFEYFSETQRNKGNFPGRFSGRQFSNSRSEMNVSTLELGDSALYLCASSFEIGDGREQFFGPGTRLTVL.

V and J are TRBV19 and TRBJ2-7, with 8 nucleotides matching TRBD1. There are 15 residues in the CDR3. V trimming: 6 bases; J trimming: 3 bases; junction bases outside the gene matches: 10. Germline V lookup: CDR1 LNHDA, CDR2 SQIVND (reference sequence). CDR3 sequence: CASRKLQGGDYEQYF. In DNA form, the CDR3 reads TGTGCCAGTAGGAAACTACAGGGGGGAGACTACGAGCAGTACTTC.

The chain has TRBV6-6 and TRBJ1-1, with D maybe TRBD1 (5 bases). Germline CDR1 MNHNY, CDR2 SVGAGI (reference sequence). Deletions cut 5 bases from V and 5 bases from J, with 18 bases between. This CDR3 contains 15 residues. The CDR3 DNA reads as TGTGCCAGCAGTACCCGTGACCAGGGTACAACTGAAGCTTTCTTT. This gives the protein CASSTRDQGTTEAFF.

This clone was seen more than once but under ten times. This chain joins TRBV6-5 and TRBJ1-1; TRBD1 matches at 8 bases. CDR1 is MNHEY, CDR2 SVGAGI, per germline. This CDR3 region has 14 residues. V shed 6 bases, J shed 3 bases, and the junction held 6 bases outside the gene matches. Here the CDR3 DNA reads TGTGCCAGCAGCGACAGGGGAAGCGACACTGAAGCTTTCTTT. It codes for CASSDRGSDTEAFF.

This clone was observed once. The chain employs TRBV6-5 and TRBJ2-7, with unresolved D. Between the trimmed V and J ends, which lost 5 bases and 3 bases, there was a span of 17 bases. The germline CDR1 and CDR2 sequences are MNHEY and SVGAGI. The CDR3 totals 15 residues. The CDR3 region is CASSPLEFSYYEQYF. CDR3 coding DNA: TGTGCCAGCAGTCCTCTGGAGTTTTCGTACTACGAGCAGTACTTC.

The J gene is TRBJ2-3, the V gene TRBV7-9, with 7 positions matching TRBD2. Germline V CDR1 and CDR2: SEHNR, FQNEAQ (reference sequence). J lost 3 bases, V lost 5 bases, and 8 bases had no gene match. The CDR3 length is 15 residues. The CDR3 sequence is CASSRKSGNTDTQYF. The CDR3 region has the DNA TGTGCCAGCAGCCGTAAAAGCGGGAATACAGATACGCAGTATTTT.

The chain carries TRBV29-1 and TRBJ1-4; TRBD1 aligns across 9 bases. V shed 6 bases, J shed 10 bases, and the junction held 9 bases outside the gene matches. CDR3 size: 13 residues. Per germline, CDR1 SQVTM and CDR2 ANQGSEA. This CDR3 is CSVETGTGRKLFF. The DNA of the CDR3 is TGCAGCGTAGAAACCGGGACAGGGCGAAAACTGTTTTTT. The whole variable domain, remainder taken from reference TRBV29-1 and TRBJ1-4, is SAVISQKPSRDICQRGTSLTIQCQVDSQVTMMFWYRQQPGQSLTLIATANQGSEATYESGFVIDKFPISRPNLTFSTLTVSNMSPEDSSIYLCSVETGTGRKLFFGSGTQLSVL.

This clone came up a few times. V gene TRBV9 combines with J gene TRBJ2-2; D remains ambiguous. Trimming cost V 4 bases and J 8 bases, with 9 bases left between them. This CDR3 spans 12 amino acids. Germline V lookup: CDR1 SGDLS, CDR2 YYNGEE. The CDR3 nucleotides read TGTGCCAGCAGCCCCACTAAGGGGGAGCTGTTTTTT. As protein: CASSPTKGELFF.

J is TRBJ2-1 and V is TRBV9, with D possibly matching TRBD2 (6 bases). Trimming cost V 0 bases and J 10 bases, with 8 bases left between them. The germline gives CDR1 SGDLS, CDR2 YYNGEE. The CDR3 runs to 12 residues. CDR3 DNA: TGTGCCAGCAGCGTAGCGGGGGTCGAGCAGTTCTTC. Amino acid sequence: CASSVAGVEQFF.

The chain links TRBV11-2 to TRBJ2-7; TRBD1 aligns across 8 bases. The CDR3 is 15 residues long. CDR1 and CDR2 from the germline V gene are SGHAT and FQNNGV. V shed 1 base, J shed 5 bases, and the junction held 7 bases outside the gene matches. CDR3 loop: CASSLAWQGAHEQYF. The CDR3 coding sequence is TGTGCCAGCAGCTTAGCTTGGCAGGGGGCGCACGAGCAGTACTTC.

This rearrangement joins TRBV6-1 to TRBJ1-2; D is undetermined. Germline assignment: CDR1 MNHNS and CDR2 SASEGT. The CDR3 runs 14 residues. V gave up 1 base and J gave up 4 bases, with 10 bases separating them. CDR3 loop: CASSEGLGVYGYTF. The CDR3 DNA is TGTGCCAGCAGTGAAGGATTAGGAGTCTATGGCTACACCTTC.

Only one count was recorded for this clone. The V gene is TRBV7-6, the J gene TRBJ1-1; D is undetermined. Germline V lookup: CDR1 SGHVS, CDR2 FNYEAQ. The germline V and J ends were trimmed by 5 bases and 0 bases, with 7 bases remaining between them. This CDR3 spans 13 amino acids. As DNA, the CDR3 is TGTGCCAGCAGCCCACAGATGAACACTGAAGCTTTCTTT. Encoded protein: CASSPQMNTEAFF.

The chain has TRBV7-3 and TRBJ2-7; tentative D call: TRBD2 (5 bases). CDR1 is SGHTA and CDR2 is FQGTGA in the germline V gene. V was cut by 0 bases and J by 6 bases, with 9 bases left in between. This CDR3 has 13 residues. CDR3 sequence: CASSLTLGSEQYF. The CDR3 DNA reads as TGTGCCAGCAGCTTAACGTTGGGGAGCGAGCAGTACTTC.

The chain combines TRBV25-1 with TRBJ1-2; possibly TRBD1 for D (5 bases). Deletions cut 3 bases from V and 2 bases from J, with 16 bases between. This CDR3 has 16 residues. From germline, CDR1 is MGHDK and CDR2 SYGVNS. The CDR3, as DNA: TGTGCCAGCAGTGACCTAAACAGGAGTGGGAACTATGGCTACACCTTC. Amino acid sequence: CASSDLNRSGNYGYTF.

The V gene is TRBV9, the J gene TRBJ1-4; TRBD1 is a possible D gene (5 bases). The CDR3 has 14 amino acids. Germline V gene lookup returns CDR1 SGDLS and CDR2 YYNGEE. The ends were cut back, 0 bases at V and 4 bases at J, with 7 bases in the middle. In DNA form, the CDR3 reads TGTGCCAGCAGCGTAGGACAGCTTAATGAAAAACTGTTTTTT. This translates into CASSVGQLNEKLFF.

The rearrangement uses TRBV28 and TRBJ2-2, with a possible D match to TRBD1 (6 bases). The CDR3 has 17 residues. V was cut by 2 bases and J by 6 bases, with 19 bases left in between. The V gene's germline CDR1 is MDHEN and CDR2 SYDVKM. CDR3 nucleotides: TGTGCCAGCAGTTTAGACTTGTCAGGGGTAAGGGCCGGGGAGCTGTTTTTT. Its translation is CASSLDLSGVRAGELFF.

V gene TRBV28 combines with J gene TRBJ1-2; 7 positions match TRBD1. V lost 1 base and J lost 8; bases outside the gene matches: 19. The germline V gene encodes CDR1 MDHEN and CDR2 SYDVKM. This CDR3 has 18 residues. The CDR3 DNA follows: TGTGCCAGCAGTTTATTCGGCGAGATAGGACAGGTCCGAAGGGGCTACACCTTC. Its protein is CASSLFGEIGQVRRGYTF.

This clone has just one count. The chain carries TRBV7-9 and TRBJ1-1, with 9 bases identical to TRBD1. The V gene's germline CDR1 is SEHNR and CDR2 FQNEAQ (reference sequence). The CDR3 contains 15 residues. With V trimmed by 0 bases and J by 4 bases, 3 bases remained unmatched. The CDR3 sequence: CASSLAGQGVTEAFF. The CDR3 region has the DNA TGTGCCAGCAGCTTAGCGGGACAGGGTGTCACTGAAGCTTTCTTT.

This clone was seen only a few times. The V gene is TRBV28, the J gene TRBJ2-7; TRBD2 is a possible D gene (6 bases). CDR1 and CDR2 (germline): MDHEN, SYDVKM. The CDR3 has 16 amino acids. V lost 3 bases to trimming and J lost 0 bases, with 15 bases between them. This CDR3 is CASSLGLPRPSYEQYF. The CDR3 region has the DNA TGTGCCAGCAGTTTGGGACTTCCACGGCCCTCCTACGAGCAGTACTTC. Drawing the rest from reference TRBV28 and TRBJ2-7, the complete variable domain is DVKVTQSSRYLVKRTGEKVFLECVQDMDHENMFWYRQDPGLGLRLIYFSYDVKMKEKGDIPEGYSVSREKKERFSLILESASTNQTSMYLCASSLGLPRPSYEQYFGPGTRLTVT.

The rearrangement links TRBV9 to TRBJ2-6; D call uncertain. V lost 4 bases and J lost 4, with 6 bases in between. The CDR3 spans 13 residues. The germline V gene has CDR1 SGDLS and CDR2 YYNGEE. CDR3 amino acids: CASSTTGANVLTF. For the CDR3, the DNA is TGTGCCAGCAGCACTACCGGGGCCAACGTCCTGACTTTC.

The V gene is TRBV30, the J gene TRBJ1-2; weak D call: TRBD1 (6 bases). The CDR3 extends over 15 amino acids. Between the trimmed V and J ends, which lost 4 bases and 2 bases, there was a span of 17 bases. The germline V gene encodes CDR1 GTSNPN and CDR2 SVGIG (reference sequence). The CDR3 sequence: CAWKGRGQKNYGYTF. As DNA, the CDR3 is TGTGCCTGGAAGGGAAGGGGACAAAAAAACTATGGCTACACCTTC.

The chain couples TRBV11-3 to TRBJ2-2, with 13 positions matching TRBD2. Germline CDR1 reads SGHNT; CDR2 reads YENEEA. CDR3 length: 20 amino acids. J gave up 1 base and V 5 bases, and 13 bases lay outside the gene matches. The CDR3: CASSPEGLAGYNGNTGELFF. DNA of the CDR3: TGTGCCAGCAGCCCGGAGGGACTAGCGGGGTATAATGGGAACACCGGGGAGCTGTTTTTT.

The V and J genes are TRBV13 and TRBJ2-3; D is undetermined. Germline CDR1 PRHDT, CDR2 FYEKMQ (reference sequence). V shed 2 bases and J shed 7 bases, with 7 bases lying between them. The length of the CDR3 is 12 residues. Here the CDR3 DNA reads TGTGCCAGCAGCTTATCTCAGTATACGCAGTATTTT. Its translation: CASSLSQYTQYF. Supplemented by reference TRBV13 and TRBJ2-3, the full variable domain reads AAGVIQSPRHLIKEKRETATLKCYPIPRHDTVYWYQQGPGQDPQFLISFYEKMQSDKGSIPDRFSAQQFSDYHSELNMSSLELGDSALYFCASSLSQYTQYFGPGTRLTVL.

The chain couples TRBV7-2 to TRBJ1-6; 8 positions agree with TRBD1. CDR1 SGHTA and CDR2 FQGNSA come from the germline V gene. This CDR3 spans 16 amino acids. After removal of 2 bases from V and 9 bases from J, the junction contained 9 bases not matched to a gene. The CDR3: CASSLRSPTGASPLHF. CDR3 nucleotide sequence: TGTGCCAGCAGCTTACGGAGTCCGACAGGGGCTTCACCCCTCCACTTT.

This chain uses TRBV21-1 with TRBJ2-1; the table's D call TRBD2 went unverified against the DNA. TRBV21-1 is deemed a pseudogene. The CDR3 has 15 amino acids. This CDR3 reads CASSKALGGYNEQFF. Written as DNA, the CDR3 is TGTGCCAGCAGCAAAGCGCTGGGGGGGTACAATGAGCAGTTCTTC.

The chain recombines TRBV10-3 with TRBJ1-1; a possible D gene is TRBD1 (6 bases). V was clipped by 6 bases and J by 1 base, with 9 bases between them. The CDR3 spans 13 residues. CDR1 is ENHRY and CDR2 is SYGVKD in the germline V gene. The CDR3 region has the DNA TGTGCCATCAGCCAAGGGGGGAACACTGAAGCTTTCTTT. It encodes CAISQGGNTEAFF.